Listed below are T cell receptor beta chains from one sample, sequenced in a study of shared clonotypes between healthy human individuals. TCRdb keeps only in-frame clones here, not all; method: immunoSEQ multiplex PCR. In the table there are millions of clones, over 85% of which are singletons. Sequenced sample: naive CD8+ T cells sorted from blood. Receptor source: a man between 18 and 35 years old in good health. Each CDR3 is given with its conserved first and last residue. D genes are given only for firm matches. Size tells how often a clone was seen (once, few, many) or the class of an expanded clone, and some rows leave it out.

cdr3_nt: TGCGCCAGCAGCACCAGCGGACCCTACAATGAGCAGTTCTTC; cdr3_aa: CASSTSGPYNEQFF; j_call: TRBJ2-1; cdr3_length: 14; clone_size: -; d_call: -; v_call: TRBV5-1
cdr3_nt: TGTGCCAGCAGCCCGAGGACCGGCCCCAGCACAGATACGCAGTATTTT; cdr3_aa: CASSPRTGPSTDTQYF; j_call: TRBJ2-3; cdr3_length: 16; clone_size: -; d_call: -; v_call: TRBV7-6
cdr3_nt: TGCGCCAGCAGCCAAGATCTTGCGGGGACGATCACAGATACGCAGTATTTT; cdr3_aa: CASSQDLAGTITDTQYF; j_call: TRBJ2-3; cdr3_length: 17; clone_size: once; d_call: -; v_call: TRBV4-3
cdr3_nt: TGTGCCAGCAGCCAGCTGACAGGGGTGGTCATAGCCAAAAACATTCAGTACTTC; cdr3_aa: CASSQLTGVVIAKNIQYF; j_call: TRBJ2-4; cdr3_length: 18; clone_size: -; d_call: TRBD1; v_call: TRBV11-2
cdr3_nt: TGTGCCAGTAGATCATCGGGGGACAATGAGCAGTTCTTC; cdr3_aa: CASRSSGDNEQFF; j_call: TRBJ2-1; cdr3_length: 13; clone_size: -; d_call: -; v_call: TRBV19
cdr3_nt: TGTGCCAGCAGTTACTCGTCGGAGGGGGTGACTGAAGCTTTCTTT; cdr3_aa: CASSYSSEGVTEAFF; j_call: TRBJ1-1; cdr3_length: 15; clone_size: -; d_call: -; v_call: TRBV6-5
cdr3_nt: TGTGCCAGCGGCTTTGCGGGGAGCACTGAAGCTTTCTTT; cdr3_aa: CASGFAGSTEAFF; j_call: TRBJ1-1; cdr3_length: 13; clone_size: -; d_call: -; v_call: TRBV27
cdr3_nt: TGTGCCAGCAGTCTGACTAGCGGTCCCTACGAGCAGTACTTC; cdr3_aa: CASSLTSGPYEQYF; j_call: TRBJ2-7; cdr3_length: 14; clone_size: -; d_call: TRBD2; v_call: TRBV13
cdr3_nt: TGCGCCAGCAGCATTCAGGGTACCGGCTACGAGCAGTACTTC; cdr3_aa: CASSIQGTGYEQYF; j_call: TRBJ2-7; cdr3_length: 14; clone_size: -; d_call: -; v_call: TRBV4-1
cdr3_nt: TGCGCCAGCAGCGAAAACAGGGACAATGAGCAGTTCTTC; cdr3_aa: CASSENRDNEQFF; j_call: TRBJ2-1; cdr3_length: 13; clone_size: -; d_call: -; v_call: TRBV4-3
cdr3_nt: TGTGCCAGCAGCGGACAGGTTGGTGATAATTCACCCCTCCACTTT; cdr3_aa: CASSGQVGDNSPLHF; j_call: TRBJ1-6; cdr3_length: 15; clone_size: -; d_call: TRBD1; v_call: TRBV13
cdr3_nt: TGTGCCAGCAGTTTGCAAGGGTTATGGATGGAGACCCAGTACTTC; cdr3_aa: CASSLQGLWMETQYF; j_call: TRBJ2-5; cdr3_length: 15; clone_size: -; d_call: -; v_call: TRBV7-6
cdr3_nt: TGTGCCAGCAGTAACCGACAGGGCTACGAGCAGTACTTC; cdr3_aa: CASSNRQGYEQYF; j_call: TRBJ2-7; cdr3_length: 13; clone_size: -; d_call: TRBD1; v_call: TRBV6-5
cdr3_nt: TGTGCCAGCAGTCCGGACACCAACACCGGGGAGCTGTTTTTT; cdr3_aa: CASSPDTNTGELFF; j_call: TRBJ2-2; cdr3_length: 14; clone_size: -; d_call: -; v_call: TRBV2
cdr3_nt: TGTGCCAGGCCCCACATGCAGCCCCAGCATTTT; cdr3_aa: CARPHMQPQHF; j_call: TRBJ1-5; cdr3_length: 11; clone_size: -; d_call: -; v_call: TRBV6-1
cdr3_nt: TGCAGCGCCAAACAGGGTTACGAGCAGTACTTC; cdr3_aa: CSAKQGYEQYF; j_call: TRBJ2-7; cdr3_length: 11; clone_size: -; d_call: -; v_call: TRBV29-1
cdr3_nt: TGTGCCAGCAGCCACATGGGACAGACTCAAGAGACCCAGTACTTC; cdr3_aa: CASSHMGQTQETQYF; j_call: TRBJ2-5; cdr3_length: 15; clone_size: -; d_call: TRBD1; v_call: TRBV7-6
cdr3_nt: TGTGCCAGCAGCGAGGGACCGAATAATTCACCCCTCCACTTT; cdr3_aa: CASSEGPNNSPLHF; j_call: TRBJ1-6; cdr3_length: 14; clone_size: -; d_call: -; v_call: TRBV5-8
cdr3_nt: TGTGCTTTGGAGGCACATTCACCCCTCCACTTT; cdr3_aa: CALEAHSPLHF; j_call: TRBJ1-6; cdr3_length: 11; clone_size: -; d_call: -; v_call: TRBV30
cdr3_nt: TGTGCCAGCAGCGTAAGCCAGGACCCAAACACTGAAGCTTTCTTT; cdr3_aa: CASSVSQDPNTEAFF; j_call: TRBJ1-1; cdr3_length: 15; clone_size: -; d_call: -; v_call: TRBV9